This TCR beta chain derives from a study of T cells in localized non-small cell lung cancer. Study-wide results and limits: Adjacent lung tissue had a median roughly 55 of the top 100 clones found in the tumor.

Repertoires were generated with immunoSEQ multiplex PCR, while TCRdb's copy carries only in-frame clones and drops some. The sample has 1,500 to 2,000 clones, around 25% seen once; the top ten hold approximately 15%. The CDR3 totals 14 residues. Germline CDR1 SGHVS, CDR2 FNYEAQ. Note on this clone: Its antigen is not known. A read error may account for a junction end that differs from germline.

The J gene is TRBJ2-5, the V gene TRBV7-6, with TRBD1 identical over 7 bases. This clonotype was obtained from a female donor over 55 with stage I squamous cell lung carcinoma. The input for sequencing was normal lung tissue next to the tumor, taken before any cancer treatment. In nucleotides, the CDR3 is TGTGCTAGCAGCCAAACAGGGGTTCAAGAGACCCAGTACTTC. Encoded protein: CASSQTGVQETQYF.